This TCR beta chain is drawn from a study of T cell changes during pregnancy in multiple sclerosis. Clones were sequenced by immunoSEQ multiplex PCR, and TCRdb holds only the in-frame ones, with some missing. The table includes tens of thousands of clones, around 90% detected once. The V gene end was trimmed by 3 bases and the J gene end by 3 bases; junction bases not matched to a gene: 10. The CDR3 is 16 residues long. Germline V gene lookup returns CDR1 SGHVS and CDR2 FQNEAQ. The rearrangement joins TRBV7-8 to TRBJ2-7, with 8 bases lining up with TRBD2. The receptor's source is a female donor with multiple sclerosis, enrolled in a pregnancy study. Sequencing was performed on CD4+ T cells from peripheral blood mononuclear cells, taken in the second trimester of pregnancy. The CDR3 bases are TGTGCCAGCAGCTTCGGCGCCCGGGGGGGCTTCTACGAGCAGTACTTC. As protein: CASSFGARGGFYEQYF.